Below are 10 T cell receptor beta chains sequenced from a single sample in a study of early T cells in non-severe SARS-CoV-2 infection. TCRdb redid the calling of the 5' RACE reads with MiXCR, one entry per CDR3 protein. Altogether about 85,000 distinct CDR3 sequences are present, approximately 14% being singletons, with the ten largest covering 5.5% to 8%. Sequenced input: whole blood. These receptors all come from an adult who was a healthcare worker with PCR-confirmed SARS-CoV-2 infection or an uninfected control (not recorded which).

Here the CDR3 DNA reads TGTGCCAGCTCACCGACAGGGCTAGCCAAAAACATTCAGTACTTC. Its translation: CASSPTGLAKNIQYF. This chain links TRBV18 with TRBJ2-4; TRBD1 aligns across 7 bases. Germline trimming cut 3 bases from V and 0 bases from J; bases unmatched to any gene: 2. This CDR3 has 15 amino acids. Germline V lookup: CDR1 KGHSH, CDR2 LQKENI.

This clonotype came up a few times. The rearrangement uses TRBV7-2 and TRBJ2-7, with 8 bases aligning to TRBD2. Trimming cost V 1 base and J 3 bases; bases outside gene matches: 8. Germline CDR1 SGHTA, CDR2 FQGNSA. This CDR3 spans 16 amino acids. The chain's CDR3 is CASSLESRLAIYEQYF. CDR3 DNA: TGTGCCAGCAGCTTAGAGTCGAGACTAGCGATCTACGAGCAGTACTTC.

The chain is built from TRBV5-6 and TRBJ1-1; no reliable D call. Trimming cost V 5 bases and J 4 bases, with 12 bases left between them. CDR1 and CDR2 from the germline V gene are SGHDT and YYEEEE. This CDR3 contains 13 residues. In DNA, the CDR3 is TGTGCCAGCAGTCCGGTGGACGGCACTGAAGCTTTCTTT. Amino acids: CASSPVDGTEAFF.

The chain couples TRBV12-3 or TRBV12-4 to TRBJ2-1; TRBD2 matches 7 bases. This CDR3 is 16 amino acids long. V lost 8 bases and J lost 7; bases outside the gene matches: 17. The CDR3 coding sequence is TGTGCCAGCGGACCTAGCGGAGGACGCACGGGGAATGAGCAGTTCTTC. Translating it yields CASGPSGGRTGNEQFF.

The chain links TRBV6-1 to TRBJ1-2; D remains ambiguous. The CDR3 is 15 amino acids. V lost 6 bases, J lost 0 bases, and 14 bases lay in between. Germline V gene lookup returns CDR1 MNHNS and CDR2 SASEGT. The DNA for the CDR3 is TGTGCCAGCAGGGCTTCATTCCCTCCTAACTATGGCTACACCTTC. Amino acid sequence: CASRASFPPNYGYTF.

CDR3 sequence (DNA): TGCAGCGCGACCGGGACAGGGGGCATGGATGAGCAGTTCTTC. It yields the protein CSATGTGGMDEQFF. V usage is TRBV29-1 and J usage is TRBJ2-1, with 12 bases that match TRBD1. Germline lookup yields CDR1 SQVTM and CDR2 ANQGSEA. CDR3 length: 14 amino acids. V shed 7 bases and J 8 bases; nucleotides not matched to a gene: 9.

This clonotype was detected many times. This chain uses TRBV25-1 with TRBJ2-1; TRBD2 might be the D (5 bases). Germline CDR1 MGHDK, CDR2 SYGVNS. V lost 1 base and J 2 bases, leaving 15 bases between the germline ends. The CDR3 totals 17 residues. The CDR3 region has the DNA TGTGCCAGCAGTGAATGGGGTGGGAGACCTACCTACAATGAGCAGTTCTTC. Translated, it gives CASSEWGGRPTYNEQFF.

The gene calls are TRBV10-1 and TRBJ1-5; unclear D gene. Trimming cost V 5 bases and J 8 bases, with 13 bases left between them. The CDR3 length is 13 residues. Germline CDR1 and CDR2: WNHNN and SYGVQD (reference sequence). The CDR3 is CASSPSISEPQHF. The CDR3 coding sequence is TGCGCCAGCAGTCCAAGCATTTCAGAGCCCCAGCATTTT.

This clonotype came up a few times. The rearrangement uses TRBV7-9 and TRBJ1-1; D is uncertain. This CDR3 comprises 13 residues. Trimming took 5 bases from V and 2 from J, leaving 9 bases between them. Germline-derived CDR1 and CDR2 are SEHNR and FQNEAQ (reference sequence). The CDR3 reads CASSPRVNTEAFF. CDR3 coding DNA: TGTGCCAGCAGCCCTCGAGTAAACACTGAAGCTTTCTTT.

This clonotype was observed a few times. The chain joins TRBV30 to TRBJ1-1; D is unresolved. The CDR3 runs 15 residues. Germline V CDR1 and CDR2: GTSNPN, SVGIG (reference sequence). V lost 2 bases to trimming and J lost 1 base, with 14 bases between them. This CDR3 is CAWSPTRRKNTEAFF. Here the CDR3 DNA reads TGTGCCTGGAGTCCCACGCGGCGAAAGAACACTGAAGCTTTCTTT.